Presented here are 30 T cell receptor beta chains from one specimen sequenced in a study of blood T cell repertoires in COVID-19 (dated by TCRdb to the early 2020s). Library preparation was by the immunoSEQ multiplex PCR assay. TCRdb stores this immuneACCESS table with in-frame sequences only. Part of the clones is absent; in the studies checked, under half of the shortfall reflects unresolved V genes, and no reason is known for the rest. In this sample the table shows approximately 200,000 clones, about 83% of which occur a single time. The top ten hold 15% to 20% of the sample. Sequencing was performed on peripheral blood. These receptors were taken from a person aged 70 to 79 with COVID-19, enrolled during active disease.

The gene calls are TRBV28 and TRBJ2-3; unclear D gene. Per germline, CDR1 MDHEN and CDR2 SYDVKM. The CDR3 runs 13 residues. V lost 0 bases and J 6 bases, leaving 7 bases between the germline ends. The CDR3 DNA is TGTGCCAGCAGTTTATGGCGCGGCGATACGCAGTATTTT. Amino acids: CASSLWRGDTQYF.

This clone was recorded a few times. V is TRBV4-1 and J is TRBJ1-5; 9 bases are a match to TRBD1. CDR1 and CDR2 from the germline V gene are MGHRA and YSYEKL. This CDR3 is 15 amino acids long. Trimming took 0 bases from V and 8 from J; bases not matched to a gene: 5. The CDR3 DNA sequence: TGCGCCAGCAGCCAAGAAGGGACAGGGCAGGAGCCCCAGCATTTT. Translated, it gives CASSQEGTGQEPQHF.

This clone appeared once. The chain links TRBV9 to TRBJ2-2; 9 bases agree with TRBD2. V dropped 0 bases and J dropped 2; count of bases not matched to a gene: 2. Germline CDR1 is SGDLS and CDR2 is YYNGEE. The CDR3 extends over 16 amino acids. This CDR3 is CASSVVSGRNTGELFF. In DNA, the CDR3 is TGTGCCAGCAGCGTAGTTAGCGGGAGAAACACCGGGGAGCTGTTTTTT.

This chain connects TRBV27 to TRBJ1-3; D uncertain. The ends were cut back, 6 bases at V and 4 bases at J, with 10 bases in the middle. The V gene's germline CDR1 is MNHEY and CDR2 SMNVEV (reference sequence). This CDR3 is 13 amino acids long. CDR3 sequence (DNA): TGTGCCAGCAGCAATAGCCCGGGAAACACCATATATTTT. This codes for CASSNSPGNTIYF.

V and J are TRBV19 and TRBJ1-2; TRBD1 agrees at 9 bases. The V gene's germline CDR1 is LNHDA and CDR2 SQIVND (reference sequence). V trimming: 5 bases; J trimming: 5 bases; junction bases outside the gene matches: 15. CDR3 length equals 17 residues. CDR3 in DNA: TGTGCCAGTAGTCTGACCTTCCCTGACAGGGGGGTATATGGCTACACCTTC. Translation: CASSLTFPDRGVYGYTF.

This chain connects TRBV4-1 to TRBJ1-2, with TRBD1 identical over 7 bases. The CDR3 covers 19 residues. V shed 1 base and J 2 bases; nucleotides not matched to a gene: 16. Looked up from germline, CDR1 is MGHRA and CDR2 is YSYEKL. CDR3 loop: CASSQVGSGGGTANYGYTF. In nucleotides, the CDR3 is TGCGCCAGCAGCCAAGTTGGGTCTGGTGGTGGGACAGCCAACTATGGCTACACCTTC.

This clone was detected only once. This rearrangement joins TRBV4-1 to TRBJ2-3; TRBD1 matches at 9 bases. J was trimmed by 2 bases and V by 4 bases; bases with no gene match: 10. From germline, CDR1 is MGHRA and CDR2 YSYEKL. The CDR3 covers 17 residues. CDR3 in amino acids: CASSLPGQGTTTDTQYF. CDR3 nucleotides: TGCGCCAGCAGCCTCCCGGGACAGGGAACAACCACAGATACGCAGTATTTT.

The gene calls are TRBV19 and TRBJ1-2, with D possibly being TRBD1 (5 bases). CDR3 length equals 14 residues. Looked up from germline, CDR1 is LNHDA and CDR2 is SQIVND (reference sequence). Between the trimmed V and J ends, which lost 3 bases and 0 bases, there was a span of 8 bases. The CDR3 nucleotides read TGTGCCAGTAGTATCGACAGTTCTAACTATGGCTACACCTTC. This sequence encodes CASSIDSSNYGYTF.

V is TRBV19 and J is TRBJ2-7; tentative D call: TRBD2 (5 bases). Germline V gene sequence: CDR1 LNHDA, CDR2 SQIVND (reference sequence). CDR3 length equals 13 residues. The germline V and J ends were trimmed by 5 bases and 3 bases, with 11 bases remaining between them. This chain's CDR3 is CASSEGSYYEQYF. CDR3 DNA sequence: TGTGCCAGTAGTGAGGGATCTTACTACGAGCAGTACTTC. The whole variable domain, filled in from reference TRBV19 and TRBJ2-7, reads DGGITQSPKYLFRKEGQNVTLSCEQNLNHDAMYWYRQDPGQGLRLIYYSQIVNDFQKGDIAEGYSVSREKKESFPLTVTSAQKNPTAFYLCASSEGSYYEQYFGPGTRLTVT.

The rearrangement uses TRBV6-6 and TRBJ1-2; D is uncertain. Trimming left V 9 bases short and J 1 base short, with 18 bases between. Germline V gene data show CDR1 as MNHNY and CDR2 as SVGAGI (reference sequence). The CDR3 has 15 amino acids. CDR3 in amino acids: CASKTGVGRNYGYTF. CDR3 nucleotides: TGTGCCAGTAAGACCGGGGTCGGACGTAACTATGGCTACACCTTC.

The J gene is TRBJ2-3, the V gene TRBV5-1; 7 bases fit TRBD1. CDR1 and CDR2 from the germline V gene are SGHRS and YFSETQ. The CDR3 sequence is 17 residues long. The junction had 14 bases not matched to a gene; V was cut back by 4 bases and J by 3 bases. The CDR3, as DNA: TGCGCCAGCAGCCAAGACACAGGGGATGAGGGTACAGATACGCAGTATTTT. It translates to CASSQDTGDEGTDTQYF.

The chain uses TRBV30 and TRBJ1-5, with TRBD1 matching over 9 bases. This CDR3 is 15 amino acids long. The trim removed 0 bases at V and 4 bases at J, leaving 4 bases unmatched. Germline V gene sequence: CDR1 GTSNPN, CDR2 SVGIG (reference sequence). The CDR3 loop is CAWSVQGAPNQPQHF. The CDR3 DNA reads as TGTGCCTGGAGTGTACAGGGGGCCCCTAATCAGCCCCAGCATTTT.

This clone was counted a few times. The rearrangement joins TRBV3-1 (or the pseudogene TRBV3-2) to TRBJ2-1; possible D gene TRBD1, 6 bases. V lost 0 bases to trimming and J lost 1 base, with 13 bases between them. Per germline, CDR1 LGHDT and CDR2 YNNKEL (reference sequence). There are 17 residues in the CDR3. CDR3 DNA: TGTGCCAGCAGCCAAGACCACGGGACAAAATCCTACAATGAGCAGTTCTTC. Amino acid sequence: CASSQDHGTKSYNEQFF.

The chain couples TRBV27 to TRBJ1-2; 9 bases map to TRBD1. J was trimmed by 4 bases and V by 5 bases; bases with no gene match: 2. Per germline, CDR1 MNHEY and CDR2 SMNVEV (reference sequence). This CDR3 has 13 amino acids. CDR3 in DNA: TGTGCCAGCAGTCCGACAGGGGGCTATGGCTACACCTTC. It specifies CASSPTGGYGYTF.

The CDR3 spells CASSFGLGGEQYF. CDR3 nucleotides: TGTGCCAGCAGTTTCGGACTAGGGGGCGAGCAGTACTTC. The rearrangement links TRBV12-3 or TRBV12-4 to TRBJ2-7; perhaps TRBD2 as D (7 bases). Trimming cost V 3 bases and J 6 bases, with 12 bases left between them. The CDR3 contains 13 residues.

The chain has TRBV14 and TRBJ1-4; D is perhaps TRBD1 (5 bases). CDR1 is SGHDN and CDR2 is FVKESK in the germline V gene. This CDR3 contains 17 residues. Trimming removed 5 bases from V and 0 bases from J, with 16 bases in between. The CDR3 nucleotides read TGTGCCAGCAGCAATAACCTTAGACAGTCAACTAATGAAAAACTGTTTTTT. Protein sequence: CASSNNLRQSTNEKLFF.

This clone has just one count. This chain connects TRBV6-5 to TRBJ2-4; the D gene is possibly TRBD1 (6 bases). The CDR3 runs 15 residues. CDR1 is MNHEY and CDR2 is SVGAGI in the germline V gene. V lost 5 bases and J 2 bases, leaving 13 bases between the germline ends. CDR3 sequence (DNA): TGTGCCAGCAGTATGCCCGGGACAACCAAAAACATTCAGTACTTC. Translating it yields CASSMPGTTKNIQYF.

This chain joins TRBV7-2 and TRBJ1-2; 11 nucleotides align to TRBD1. V lost 5 bases and J lost 6; bases outside the gene matches: 8. Germline CDR1 and CDR2: SGHTA and FQGNSA. The CDR3 runs 15 residues. This CDR3 reads CASSIRTGGRDGYTF. The CDR3 region has the DNA TGTGCCAGCAGCATCCGGACAGGGGGCAGGGATGGCTACACCTTC.

The genes are TRBV7-2 and TRBJ1-1; D is perhaps TRBD1 (6 bases). CDR1 and CDR2 from the germline V gene are SGHTA and FQGNSA. V was trimmed by 0 bases and J by 0 bases, leaving 8 bases between them. This CDR3 is 15 amino acids long. This chain's CDR3 is CASSLANRVNTEAFF. The CDR3 nucleotides read TGTGCCAGCAGCTTAGCTAACAGGGTGAACACTGAAGCTTTCTTT.

The chain is built from TRBV28 and TRBJ2-7; 10 bases map to TRBD1. In germline, CDR1 is MDHEN, CDR2 SYDVKM. The CDR3 is 16 residues long. The J segment lost 3 bases and the V segment lost 2 bases, leaving 7 bases of the junction unmatched. DNA of the CDR3: TGTGCCAGCAGTTTAAGTAGGCGGGACAGGGGCTACGAGCAGTACTTC. Translated, it gives CASSLSRRDRGYEQYF.

The CDR3 sequence: CASSIQGAGETQYF. Here the CDR3 DNA reads TGTGCCAGCAGCATTCAGGGGGCGGGAGAGACCCAGTACTTC. The chain recombines TRBV21-1 with TRBJ2-5; the DNA was not compared with TRBD1, the D call given in the table. TRBV21-1 represents a pseudogene. The CDR3 runs to 14 residues.

This chain joins TRBV2 and TRBJ2-1; TRBD2 matches at 7 bases. The V and J ends lost 7 bases and 2 bases, in that order; junction bases with no gene match: 5. Germline CDR1 reads SNHLY; CDR2 reads FYNNEI. The CDR3 has 14 amino acids. CDR3 protein: CASIPTSPYNEQFF. CDR3 DNA sequence: TGTGCCAGCATTCCGACTAGCCCCTACAATGAGCAGTTCTTC.

The chain is built from TRBV29-1 and TRBJ2-5; D perhaps matches TRBD1 (5 bases). The CDR3 is 13 amino acids. Deletions cut 3 bases from V and 5 bases from J, with 13 bases between. CDR1 and CDR2 (germline): SQVTM, ANQGSEA. CDR3 in amino acids: CSVDRVSGETQYF. DNA for the CDR3: TGCAGCGTTGATAGAGTGTCAGGGGAGACCCAGTACTTC.

This chain uses TRBV19 with TRBJ1-5; D gene unclear. The CDR3 is made up of 13 amino acids. Germline CDR1 LNHDA, CDR2 SQIVND (reference sequence). V lost 5 bases and J 7 bases, leaving 12 bases between the germline ends. The CDR3 loop is CASSSGREQPQHF. The CDR3 DNA is TGTGCCAGTAGTTCCGGACGGGAACAGCCCCAGCATTTT. The whole variable domain, remainder taken from reference TRBV19 and TRBJ1-5, is DGGITQSPKYLFRKEGQNVTLSCEQNLNHDAMYWYRQDPGQGLRLIYYSQIVNDFQKGDIAEGYSVSREKKESFPLTVTSAQKNPTAFYLCASSSGREQPQHFGDGTRLSIL.

V usage is TRBV2 and J usage is TRBJ2-2; 7 nucleotides match TRBD2. Per germline, CDR1 SNHLY and CDR2 FYNNEI. The junction had 4 bases not matched to a gene; V was cut back by 8 bases and J by 4 bases. CDR3 length equals 13 residues. CDR3 coding DNA: TGTGCCAGCGGGAGGGGTCTCACCGGGGAGCTGTTTTTT. It specifies CASGRGLTGELFF.

This clone has only a few counts. V gene TRBV28 combines with J gene TRBJ1-1; TRBD1 might be the D (6 bases). Per the germline V gene, CDR1 is MDHEN and CDR2 is SYDVKM. CDR3 length: 14 residues. Trimming pared 6 bases from V and 2 bases from J, leaving 13 bases between. The CDR3 region is CASRQGPDNTEAFF. The DNA of the CDR3 is TGTGCCAGCAGGCAGGGGCCCGATAACACTGAAGCTTTCTTT.

The chain links TRBV19 to TRBJ1-2; TRBD1 aligns across 12 bases. Trimming cost V 5 bases and J 4 bases; bases outside gene matches: 5. Germline lookup yields CDR1 LNHDA and CDR2 SQIVND (reference sequence). This CDR3 comprises 15 residues. The CDR3 DNA is TGTGCCAGTAGTCCTGGGACAGGGGGCCTCTATGGCTACACCTTC. Translation: CASSPGTGGLYGYTF.

The chain recombines TRBV14 with TRBJ2-7; TRBD1 matches 9 bases. J was trimmed by 7 bases and V by 6 bases; bases with no gene match: 10. Germline loops: CDR1 SGHDN, CDR2 FVKESK. There are 14 residues in the CDR3. The CDR3 is CASSRDRVGYEQYF. The CDR3 coding sequence is TGTGCCAGCAGTCGGGACAGGGTCGGGTATGAGCAGTACTTC.

V gene TRBV4-2 combines with J gene TRBJ1-5, with 11 nucleotides matching TRBD1. Germline CDR1 is LGHNA and CDR2 is YNFKEQ. CDR3 length equals 16 residues. Trimming took 3 bases from V and 5 from J; bases not matched to a gene: 6. The CDR3 loop is CASSQDRGLLDQPQHF. For the CDR3, the DNA is TGTGCCAGCAGCCAGGACAGGGGGCTACTAGATCAGCCCCAGCATTTT.

The genes are TRBV6-2 or TRBV6-3 and TRBJ1-5, with 7 bases aligning to TRBD1. This CDR3 is built from 18 residues. V dropped 4 bases and J dropped 7; count of bases not matched to a gene: 19. Germline V gene data show CDR1 as MNHEY and CDR2 as SVGEGT. CDR3 loop: CASSSGQLGAFRIQPQHF. The CDR3 nucleotides read TGTGCCAGCAGTTCGGGACAGTTGGGGGCCTTTCGGATCCAGCCCCAGCATTTT.